Presented here are 18 T cell receptor beta chains from one specimen sequenced in a study of blood T cell repertoires in COVID-19. Method: immunoSEQ multiplex PCR; TCRdb's copy keeps in-frame clones and lacks some. The table lists fewer than 300,000 clones, 86% of them singletons. Sequenced sample: peripheral blood. The receptors were gathered from a woman in her thirties with COVID-19, enrolled during active disease.

The chain uses TRBV7-2 and TRBJ1-6; D perhaps matches TRBD1 (5 bases). Trimming shortened V by 7 bases and J by 10 bases, and 14 bases separated the two germline ends. Per germline, CDR1 SGHTA and CDR2 FQGNSA. The CDR3 totals 13 residues. The DNA of the CDR3 is TGTGCCAGCACCCCTGGGGGGGTCTCACCCCTCCACTTT. Translated: CASTPGGVSPLHF.

With regard to this clone: The conserved final phenylalanine or tryptophan is absent from the CDR3, which likely points to a read error. The limits of the CDR3 on the DNA are not certain, so only TCRdb's listed CDR3 is given. The chain uses TRBV6-5 and TRBJ1-1. A total of 13 residues make up the CDR3, ends included. Germline V gene lookup returns CDR1 MNHEY and CDR2 SVGAGI. The CDR3 region is CASSFSRTTLPLL.

The chain combines TRBV15 with TRBJ2-6; 12 bases agree with TRBD1. This CDR3 is built from 17 residues. CDR1 LNHNV and CDR2 YYDKDF come from the germline V gene (reference sequence). V lost 3 bases and J lost 4; bases outside the gene matches: 4. The CDR3 DNA reads as TGTGCCACCAGCAGGGGACAGGGGGCGTCGGGGGCCAACGTCCTGACTTTC. Its translation is CATSRGQGASGANVLTF.

The rearrangement uses TRBV5-1 and TRBJ2-5, with a possible D match to TRBD2 (7 bases). V lost 1 base and J 2 bases, leaving 12 bases between the germline ends. CDR1 SGHRS and CDR2 YFSETQ come from the germline V gene. The CDR3 is made up of 15 amino acids. For the CDR3, the DNA is TGCGCCAGCAGCTTGCGGGGGGCGGGGCAAGAGACCCAGTACTTC. Translation: CASSLRGAGQETQYF. Looking up the rest from reference TRBV5-1 and TRBJ2-5 gives the full variable domain: KAGVTQTPRYLIKTRGQQVTLSCSPISGHRSVSWYQQTPGQGLQFLFEYFSETQRNKGNFPGRFSGRQFSNSRSEMNVSTLELGDSALYLCASSLRGAGQETQYFGPGTRLLVL.

The chain couples TRBV4-1 to TRBJ2-7, with D perhaps matching TRBD2 (5 bases). The ends were cut back, 3 bases at V and 5 bases at J, with 8 bases in the middle. CDR3 length: 12 amino acids. Germline V lookup: CDR1 MGHRA, CDR2 YSYEKL. The CDR3 is CASSQAGDEQYF. DNA for the CDR3: TGCGCCAGCAGCCAGGCCGGGGACGAGCAGTACTTC.

The chain combines TRBV7-6 with TRBJ2-3; 8 bases are a match to TRBD2. The J segment lost 4 bases and the V segment lost 4 bases, leaving 10 bases of the junction unmatched. CDR3 length: 16 amino acids. The germline V gene encodes CDR1 SGHVS and CDR2 FNYEAQ. The DNA of the CDR3 is TGTGCCAGCAGCTCAACGGGGGGGCCACGCGCAGATACGCAGTATTTT. Its translation is CASSSTGGPRADTQYF.

J is TRBJ2-3 and V is TRBV5-5; D gene uncertain. In germline, CDR1 is SGHKS, CDR2 YYEKEE (reference sequence). The ends were cut back, 1 base at V and 7 bases at J, with 7 bases in the middle. The CDR3 has 12 residues. The DNA for the CDR3 is TGTGCCAGCAGCTTGATCAGATATACGCAGTATTTT. This translates into CASSLIRYTQYF.

V and J are TRBV19 and TRBJ2-1; 8 bases fit TRBD2. Germline V lookup: CDR1 LNHDA, CDR2 SQIVND (reference sequence). Unmatched junction bases numbered 12, after V lost 5 bases and J lost 6 bases. This CDR3 region has 16 residues. In DNA form, the CDR3 reads TGTGCCAGTAGTCACCCCCCCCGGGGGGGCATCAATGAGCAGTTCTTC. Encoded protein: CASSHPPRGGINEQFF.

The rearrangement joins TRBV12-3 or TRBV12-4 to TRBJ2-7, with D unclear. Trimming removed 5 bases at V and 5 bases at J, with 10 bases between. CDR3 length: 12 amino acids. CDR3 amino acids: CASSPRLHEQYF. In DNA form, the CDR3 reads TGTGCCAGCAGTCCCCGACTCCACGAGCAGTACTTC.

This clone appeared a single time. This chain uses TRBV28 with TRBJ2-7, with 9 nucleotides matching TRBD2. CDR1 is MDHEN and CDR2 is SYDVKM in the germline V gene. V lost 5 bases and J lost 1; bases outside the gene matches: 9. The CDR3 is 16 residues long. The CDR3 protein is CASSLPALAGSYEQYF. CDR3 DNA sequence: TGTGCCAGCAGTCTCCCGGCTCTAGCGGGGTCCTACGAGCAGTACTTC.

This clone has a single count. The gene calls are TRBV6-4 and TRBJ2-1; 9 bases are shared with TRBD1. This CDR3 is 13 amino acids long. Trimming took 8 bases from V and 13 from J; bases not matched to a gene: 12. The germline CDR1 and CDR2 sequences are MRHNA and SNTAGT. The CDR3 DNA is TGTGCCAGCCCGCAGAGGGGACAGGGTTACCAGTTCTTC. Amino acids: CASPQRGQGYQFF.

This chain links TRBV24-1 with TRBJ2-2, with D possibly being TRBD2 (7 bases). V lost 2 bases and J lost 5, with 14 bases in between. Looked up from germline, CDR1 is KGHDR and CDR2 is SFDVKD. This CDR3 region has 16 residues. The CDR3 here is CATSDWGGLETGELFF. In DNA, the CDR3 is TGTGCCACCAGTGATTGGGGGGGGCTAGAAACCGGGGAGCTGTTTTTT.

This clone appeared a single time. The rearrangement joins TRBV3-1 (or the pseudogene TRBV3-2) to TRBJ2-1; 9 bases are a match to TRBD2. CDR3 length equals 17 residues. Per germline, CDR1 LGHDT and CDR2 YNNKEL (reference sequence). J lost 8 bases, V lost 1 base, and 12 bases had no gene match. CDR3 loop: CASSQGPGLANDHEQFF. DNA of the CDR3: TGTGCCAGCAGCCAAGGTCCGGGACTAGCTAATGACCATGAGCAGTTCTTC.

This rearrangement joins TRBV14 to TRBJ2-5, with D perhaps matching TRBD2 (7 bases). Trimming removed 4 bases from V and 8 bases from J, with 20 bases in between. Germline-derived CDR1 and CDR2 are SGHDN and FVKESK. The CDR3 is 15 residues long. CDR3 loop: CASSRRGPGGDTQYF. CDR3 bases: TGTGCCAGCAGCCGCCGGGGGCCGGGAGGCGATACCCAGTACTTC.

The chain combines TRBV16 with TRBJ2-7; D unclear. Germline lookup yields CDR1 KGHSY and CDR2 FQNENV. The CDR3 length is 13 residues. Trimming took 8 bases from V and 5 from J, leaving 16 bases between them. The CDR3 region is CASCEFLGDEQYF. CDR3 in DNA: TGTGCCAGCTGCGAATTTCTGGGCGACGAGCAGTACTTC.

This chain uses TRBV4-1 with TRBJ2-1, with 10 bases fitting TRBD2. This CDR3 is built from 14 residues. Germline V gene lookup returns CDR1 MGHRA and CDR2 YSYEKL. With V trimmed by 4 bases and J by 6 bases, 3 bases remained unmatched. The CDR3, as DNA: TGCGCCAGCAGCCTCTGGACTAGCGGCAATGAGCAGTTCTTC. Encoded protein: CASSLWTSGNEQFF.

For this clone: This same CDR3 is encoded by further DNA sequences in the sample. The V call is TRBV11-2, the J call TRBJ2-3, with 10 bases that match TRBD2. Germline loops: CDR1 SGHAT, CDR2 FQNNGV. This CDR3 region has 15 residues. Trimming cost V 6 bases and J 4 bases; bases outside gene matches: 7. DNA for the CDR3: TGTGCCAGCAGTTTCAGCGGGGGGGCCGCAGATACGCAGTATTTT. The encoded protein is CASSFSGGAADTQYF.

The V and J genes are TRBV5-4 and TRBJ1-2; D unclear. Germline CDR1 is SGHNT and CDR2 is YYREEE (reference sequence). V lost 9 bases to trimming and J lost 2 bases, with 14 bases between them. The CDR3 runs 13 residues. The CDR3 loop is CATSLSRNYGYTF. The CDR3 nucleotides read TGTGCCACTTCCCTAAGCAGGAACTATGGCTACACCTTC.